This T cell receptor (beta chain) was identified during a study of T cell responses to AZD1222 COVID-19 vaccine (TCRdb year 2021). Turning to the overall study: TCR sequencing covered 230 to 250 trial participants: about 210 given two doses of AZD1222 and 26 given two doses of MenACWY control vaccine. Trial participants were enrolled by age into 18-55, 56-69 and 70-plus year subgroups, with around 150, 28 and 57 TCR-sequenced participants respectively.

A remark on this clone: Its cognate antigen has yet to be identified. There are no base qualities to consult, and no much larger clone falls within one base.

On the study overall, not on this receptor specifically: Most participants were white British and females outnumbered males, and the authors suggested that clonal diversity may have been underestimated. Conclusions about previously exposed vaccinees were limited because only six or seven AZD1222 recipients were SARS-CoV-2 seropositive at baseline. Spike-specific TCR breadth and depth rose significantly after two AZD1222 doses compared with day 0 and with MenACWY recipients. The 56-69-year group was small, and its depth increase did not reach significance, likely because of low power. Because no samples from the day 14 peak response were available, repertoires could be characterized only after the peak T cell response. The whole spike protein was spanned by vaccine-associated CD4 TCRs, and dominant responses were seen in regions 160-218 and 743-854. Epitopes outside the regions mutated in the B.1.351 and B.1.1.7 variants were reportedly recognized by nearly half of the unique spike-specific TCRs.

Sample time point, as interpreted from the label and publication: about 28 days (+/-7) after the second vaccine dose. AZD1222 recipients with second doses at about 4 weeks or about 12 weeks were pooled, because spike-specific TCR depth and breadth did not differ between schedules. Vaccinee samples came from UK trials COV001 and COV002, including a single-blind randomized controlled phase 2/3 trial of AZD1222 (ChAdOx1 nCoV-19) in healthy adults. For TCRbeta chain sequencing, PBMC samples from trial participants were taken at day 0 and at day 28 after the second dose. The CDR3 regions of human TCRbeta chains were subjected to immunosequencing. As for the original processing: TCRs in the repertoires were compared against a reference library of SARS-CoV-2-specific TCRs that had been generated with the MIRA antigen-specificity platform. Breadth meant the fraction of unique TCRs that were SARS-CoV-2-associated, whereas depth meant the fraction of total T cells that were SARS-CoV-2-associated. Each spike-specific TCR was assigned to its reactive spike region and to a CD4 or CD8 class using the MIRA data. Log10-transformed breadth and depth values were compared by one-way ANOVA with Sidak's multiple comparisons tests. TCRdb took this table from immuneACCESS and kept in-frame rearrangements with V and J called. Such tables lack part of the clones; where checked against another copy, unresolved V genes explain under half of the gap, and the rest is unexplained. V, J and clone size were drawn from that table, and D and trimming were deduced from the DNA. The sample profile shows 75,000 to 85,000 clones; around 88% of them were found once. The ten largest clones add up to 11% of the sample.

The germline V gene supplies CDR1 SQVTM and CDR2 ANQGSEA. Trimming takes 7 bases from V and 9 bases from J, and the germline ends sit 13 bases apart. Counted from cysteine to phenylalanine, this CDR3 has 11 amino acids. The entry retains the CDR3 DNA only, 33 bases that are in frame from base 1. The source of this sequence is an adult who received the AZD1222 COVID-19 vaccine. This receptor chain uses TRBV29-1 and TRBJ2-1; TRBD2 could be the D gene, as 6 bases match. Sequences were derived from peripheral blood, sampled 28 days after the second AZD1222 dose. The DNA sequence is as follows: TGCAGCGAACATGGGGGGAGTGAGCAGTTCTTC. The resulting protein is CSEHGGSEQFF.